This TCR beta chain was sequenced for a study of glioma-infiltrating T cells. In the study overall: WHO grade II oligodendrogliomas or astrocytomas, plus non-recurrent WHO grade IV glioblastomas, were sampled. Points from the study as a whole: Only very few CDR3 sequences appeared in both tissue and blood. Shared blood CDR3 signature motifs marked patients with low tissue-blood divergence. Above-expected tissue-blood divergence occurred in all gliomas, most in low-grade ones.

Germline V gene data show CDR1 as SNHLY and CDR2 as FYNNEI. V lost 7 bases to trimming and J lost 0 bases, with 11 bases between them. The CDR3 extends over 14 amino acids. Amplification of TCR alpha and beta CDR3 regions from RNA used iRepertoire nested multiplex PCR. TCRdb ran MiXCR on the multiplex PCR reads and lists one entry per CDR3 protein. The sample consists of 400,000 or so distinct CDR3 sequences, around 45% of them appearing once. With regard to this clonotype: The antigen remains undetermined.

The TCR comes from a human donor with low-grade glioma or glioblastoma, undergoing nonglioma brain surgery, or in good health (not recorded which). The chain is built from TRBV2 and TRBJ2-3; D is unclear. Sequences were obtained from glioma tissue, nonneoplastic brain tissue, or PBMCs (not recorded which). The CDR3 region is CASIPSLSTDTQYF. CDR3 DNA sequence: TGTGCCAGCATACCGTCCCTAAGCACAGATACGCAGTATTTT.